One and the same sample provided the 27 T cell receptor beta chains below, sequenced in a study of cytotoxic CD8 clonotypes in ibrutinib-treated CLL. The protocol was immunoSEQ multiplex PCR, while the TCRdb copy is restricted to in-frame clones and leaves out a portion. The table shows around 140,000 clones, with 75% to 85% occurring only once. The specimen comprised PBMCs, sampled after 36 months of ibrutinib treatment. Receptor source: a human donor with chronic lymphocytic leukemia.

J is TRBJ2-7 and V is TRBV27; 11 nucleotides align to TRBD2. Germline V gives CDR1 MNHEY, CDR2 SMNVEV (reference sequence). The CDR3 loop spans 14 amino acids. Germline trimming cut 5 bases from V and 2 bases from J; bases unmatched to any gene: 2. CDR3 nucleotide sequence: TGTGCCAGCAGTCCTAGCGGGAGGACCTACGAGCAGTACTTC. It codes for CASSPSGRTYEQYF.

The chain combines TRBV11-3 with TRBJ1-6, with D possibly TRBD1 on 5 matching bases. The germline gives CDR1 SGHNT, CDR2 YENEEA. The CDR3 length is 13 residues. V shed 1 base and J shed 10 bases, with 8 bases lying between them. CDR3: CASSLGGRSPLHF. In DNA form, the CDR3 reads TGTGCCAGCAGCTTAGGGGGCCGCTCACCCCTCCACTTT.

The chain uses TRBV5-4 and TRBJ2-3, with 7 bases aligning to TRBD2. Germline values: CDR1 SGHNT, CDR2 YYREEE (reference sequence). V dropped 4 bases and J dropped 6; count of bases not matched to a gene: 14. The CDR3 consists of 16 residues. The CDR3 sequence is CASSPLLGGTMDTQYF. The CDR3 region has the DNA TGTGCCAGCAGCCCATTACTCGGGGGGACCATGGATACGCAGTATTTT.

The chain joins TRBV28 to TRBJ2-7; D possibly corresponds to TRBD2 (5 bases). The V end was cut by 3 bases, the J end by 2 bases, with 8 bases between. From germline, CDR1 is MDHEN and CDR2 SYDVKM. The CDR3 has 13 amino acids. CDR3 nucleotide sequence: TGTGCCAGCAGTTTTCCCGGGGCCTACGAGCAGTACTTC. This encodes CASSFPGAYEQYF.

The gene calls are TRBV19 and TRBJ2-7; D is perhaps TRBD1 or TRBD2 (10 bases each). Germline V gives CDR1 LNHDA, CDR2 SQIVND (reference sequence). This CDR3 is built from 19 residues. V was pared by 5 bases and J by 2 bases, with 28 bases between. This CDR3 is CASSADRGLLAGPPYEQYF. The CDR3 DNA sequence: TGTGCCAGTAGTGCAGACAGGGGGCTACTAGCGGGGCCTCCCTACGAGCAGTACTTC. The variable domain in full, with the rest retrieved from reference TRBV19 and TRBJ2-7, is DGGITQSPKYLFRKEGQNVTLSCEQNLNHDAMYWYRQDPGQGLRLIYYSQIVNDFQKGDIAEGYSVSREKKESFPLTVTSAQKNPTAFYLCASSADRGLLAGPPYEQYFGPGTRLTVT.

About this clone: The junction differs from germline at one of its ends, possibly a read error. The rearrangement joins TRBV19 to TRBJ1-1, with a weak D call TRBD1 (6 bases). This CDR3 is built from 16 residues. Germline lookup yields CDR1 LNHDA and CDR2 SQIVND (reference sequence). The CDR3, as DNA: TGTGCCAGTAGAATAGGGGGGAGCGGAAAGAACACTGAAGCTTTCTTT. This sequence encodes CASRIGGSGKNTEAFF.

The V gene is TRBV6-5, the J gene TRBJ1-5; D ambiguous. The germline V gene has CDR1 MNHEY and CDR2 SVGAGI. The CDR3 is made up of 13 amino acids. V lost 2 bases and J lost 5, with 7 bases in between. CDR3 coding DNA: TGTGCCAGCAGTTACCGGGAATATCAGCCCCAGCATTTT. Encoded protein: CASSYREYQPQHF.

V is TRBV6-5 and J is TRBJ1-5; 11 positions match TRBD1. Trimming at V came to 2 bases and at J to 5 bases, leaving 5 bases not matched to a gene. Germline V CDR1 and CDR2: MNHEY, SVGAGI. This CDR3 comprises 16 residues. The CDR3: CASSYAGTGGDQPQHF. The CDR3 DNA is TGTGCCAGCAGTTACGCTGGGACAGGGGGGGATCAGCCCCAGCATTTT.

The V call is TRBV9, the J call TRBJ2-1, with TRBD2 as a possible D gene (5 bases). The V end was cut by 0 bases, the J end by 9 bases, with 13 bases between. Germline CDR1 and CDR2: SGDLS and YYNGEE. CDR3 length equals 14 residues. This chain's CDR3 is CASSVVSLAGEQFF. The CDR3 nucleotides read TGTGCCAGCAGCGTAGTTTCATTGGCGGGTGAGCAGTTCTTC. Together with reference TRBV9 and TRBJ2-1, the CDR3 gives the full variable domain: DSGVTQTPKHLITATGQRVTLRCSPRSGDLSVYWYQQSLDQGLQFLIQYYNGEERAKGNILERFSAQQFPDLHSELNLSSLELGDSALYFCASSVVSLAGEQFFGPGTRLTVL.

CDR3 bases: TGTGCCAGCAGCTTCGCTCTGGGACAGGGCGCCCCCGGGGAGCTGTTTTTT. Translated: CASSFALGQGAPGELFF. The gene calls are TRBV7-7 and TRBJ2-2; 9 positions agree with TRBD1. Germline V gene sequence: CDR1 SSHAT, CDR2 FNYEAQ (reference sequence). The length of the CDR3 is 17 residues. V lost 3 bases to trimming and J lost 6 bases; unmatched junction nucleotides: 11.

The chain uses TRBV29-1 and TRBJ1-1; D is undetermined. The germline V gene encodes CDR1 SQVTM and CDR2 ANQGSEA. The V and J ends lost 1 base and 11 bases respectively, with 17 bases between them. The CDR3 has 13 residues. The CDR3 is CSVEGRNFRRAFF. CDR3 coding DNA: TGCAGCGTTGAAGGACGCAATTTCCGTCGTGCTTTCTTT. Combining the CDR3 with reference TRBV29-1 and TRBJ1-1 gives the whole variable domain SAVISQKPSRDICQRGTSLTIQCQVDSQVTMMFWYRQQPGQSLTLIATANQGSEATYESGFVIDKFPISRPNLTFSTLTVSNMSPEDSSIYLCSVEGRNFRRAFFGQGTRLTVV.

The chain joins TRBV28 to TRBJ1-2; 7 bases match TRBD1. Germline CDR1 MDHEN, CDR2 SYDVKM. The CDR3 contains 18 residues. The trim removed 5 bases at V and 8 bases at J, leaving 23 bases unmatched. The CDR3 is CASSPRKGWTGLARGYTF. CDR3 sequence (DNA): TGTGCCAGCAGTCCCAGAAAGGGTTGGACAGGACTGGCAAGGGGCTACACCTTC.

J is TRBJ2-5 and V is TRBV2; TRBD1 might be the D (6 bases). V lost 1 base and J 5 bases, leaving 14 bases between the germline ends. Germline lookup yields CDR1 SNHLY and CDR2 FYNNEI. CDR3 size: 15 residues. CDR3 sequence reads: CASSEVLGQRETQYF. In DNA form, the CDR3 reads TGTGCCAGCAGTGAAGTGCTTGGACAGCGCGAGACCCAGTACTTC. The full variable domain, with the rest looked up from reference TRBV2 and TRBJ2-5, is EPEVTQTPSHQVTQMGQEVILRCVPISNHLYFYWYRQILGQKVEFLVSFYNNEISEKSEIFDDQFSVERPDGSNFTLKIRSTKLEDSAMYFCASSEVLGQRETQYFGPGTRLLVL.

This chain links TRBV5-1 with TRBJ2-1, with 7 bases lining up with TRBD2. Germline V lookup: CDR1 SGHRS, CDR2 YFSETQ. The CDR3 runs 15 residues. J gave up 2 bases and V 0 bases, and 2 bases lay outside the gene matches. The CDR3: CASSLEGRAYNEQFF. The CDR3 DNA sequence: TGCGCCAGCAGCTTGGAGGGGAGGGCCTACAATGAGCAGTTCTTC. Variable domain in full (rest from reference TRBV5-1 and TRBJ2-1): KAGVTQTPRYLIKTRGQQVTLSCSPISGHRSVSWYQQTPGQGLQFLFEYFSETQRNKGNFPGRFSGRQFSNSRSEMNVSTLELGDSALYLCASSLEGRAYNEQFFGPGTRLTVL.

This chain connects TRBV9 to TRBJ2-1; the match to TRBD1 covers 7 bases. CDR3 length: 15 residues. V shed 5 bases and J 2 bases; nucleotides not matched to a gene: 7. CDR1 is SGDLS and CDR2 is YYNGEE in the germline V gene. Written as DNA, the CDR3 is TGTGCCAGCAGTCAGAGGCAGGGGGCCTACAATGAGCAGTTCTTC. Protein sequence: CASSQRQGAYNEQFF.

The rearrangement uses TRBV7-2 and TRBJ2-1, with D perhaps TRBD2 (6 bases). The germline gives CDR1 SGHTA, CDR2 FQGNSA. The CDR3 spans 15 residues. Trimming removed 1 base from V and 6 bases from J, with 13 bases in between. This CDR3 reads CASSLDGLAFNEQFF. CDR3 nucleotide sequence: TGTGCCAGCAGCTTAGACGGGCTAGCGTTCAATGAGCAGTTCTTC.

The CDR3 bases are TGCGCCAGCAGCTGGGGCACAGGGAAGAGCACTGAAGCTTTCTTT. Protein sequence: CASSWGTGKSTEAFF. The chain has TRBV5-1 and TRBJ1-1, with D possibly matching TRBD1 (6 bases). V lost 3 bases and J lost 4, with 16 bases in between. The CDR3 consists of 15 residues. Germline V gene sequence: CDR1 SGHRS, CDR2 YFSETQ.

The chain uses TRBV20-1 and TRBJ2-7; no clear D gene. The ends were cut back, 4 bases at V and 4 bases at J, with 8 bases in the middle. The germline V gene encodes CDR1 DFQATT and CDR2 SNEGSKA (reference sequence). The CDR3 spans 11 residues. The CDR3 loop reads CSAIMRYEQYF. CDR3 in DNA: TGCAGTGCTATAATGAGATACGAGCAGTACTTC.

The V gene is TRBV30, the J gene TRBJ2-3, with D perhaps TRBD2 (6 bases). The CDR3 has 12 amino acids. Per germline, CDR1 GTSNPN and CDR2 SVGIG (reference sequence). V was clipped by 5 bases and J by 6 bases, with 12 bases between them. CDR3 sequence: CAWESGDDTQYF. The CDR3 DNA is TGTGCCTGGGAATCGGGAGACGATACGCAGTATTTT.

This chain connects TRBV14 to TRBJ2-1; TRBD2 aligns across 11 bases. The germline gives CDR1 SGHDN, CDR2 FVKESK. V gave up 3 bases and J gave up 4 bases; unmatched junction bases: 5. This CDR3 contains 16 residues. The CDR3 here is CASSHVTSGTYNEQFF. CDR3 DNA: TGTGCCAGCAGCCATGTGACTAGCGGGACTTACAATGAGCAGTTCTTC.

The CDR3 nucleotides are TGTGCCAGCGCCTGGGGTCGGGGGCGCGGAAACACCATATATTTT. This translates into CASAWGRGRGNTIYF. The genes are TRBV7-8 and TRBJ1-3, with D possibly matching TRBD1 (6 bases). Per germline, CDR1 SGHVS and CDR2 FQNEAQ. Trimming cost V 8 bases and J 4 bases, with 18 bases left between them. This CDR3 contains 15 residues.

The CDR3 region is CASSRGISNQPQHF. DNA for the CDR3: TGTGCCAGCTCGAGGGGGATTAGCAATCAGCCCCAGCATTTT. This sequence joins TRBV2 and TRBJ1-5; perhaps TRBD1 as D (6 bases). V was clipped by 8 bases and J by 0 bases, with 11 bases between them. Germline V CDR1 and CDR2: SNHLY, FYNNEI. The CDR3 consists of 14 residues.

The chain employs TRBV4-1 and TRBJ1-4; D remains unclear. CDR1 and CDR2 (germline): MGHRA, YSYEKL. This CDR3 comprises 15 residues. Trimming took 4 bases from V and 4 from J, leaving 13 bases between them. As DNA, the CDR3 is TGCGCCAGCAGCCCCACCCGGGTACTTAATGAAAAACTGTTTTTT. Its protein is CASSPTRVLNEKLFF.

The rearrangement links TRBV5-6 to TRBJ2-3, with D tentatively TRBD2 (5 bases). V was shortened by 4 bases and J by 6 bases, with 9 bases between the two germline ends. Germline V gives CDR1 SGHDT, CDR2 YYEEEE. The length of the CDR3 is 12 residues. The CDR3 bases are TGTGCCAGCAGCCGGGATCCGGATACGCAGTATTTT. Its protein product is CASSRDPDTQYF.

This clone was counted only a few times. The chain has TRBV18 and TRBJ1-2; D is uncertain. Germline CDR1 KGHSH, CDR2 LQKENI. The CDR3 runs 13 residues. The V end lost 8 bases, the J end lost 2 bases, and 12 bases lay between the germline ends. This chain's CDR3 is CASTPGGNYGYTF. The DNA of the CDR3 is TGTGCCAGCACCCCCGGAGGGAACTATGGCTACACCTTC.

This clone was seen ten or more times. CDR3 nucleotide sequence: TGTGCCAGCTCACCACCGGGCACCACGGGGACCCAGTACTTC. Translation gives CASSPPGTTGTQYF. This chain connects TRBV18 to TRBJ2-5; D not resolved. Germline V gene lookup returns CDR1 KGHSH and CDR2 LQKENI. The CDR3 is made up of 14 amino acids. The ends were cut back, 0 bases at V and 7 bases at J, with 12 bases in the middle.

The chain uses TRBV10-3 and TRBJ2-7, with 14 bases identical to TRBD2. V lost 7 bases to trimming and J lost 4 bases; unmatched junction nucleotides: 6. This CDR3 comprises 15 residues. Germline V CDR1 and CDR2: ENHRY, SYGVKD. In DNA form, the CDR3 reads TGTGCCATCAAGGGACTAGCGGGAGAAAATTACGAGCAGTACTTC. This gives the protein CAIKGLAGENYEQYF.